This T cell receptor (beta chain) was documented in a study of blood T cell repertoires in COVID-19. Study-level background: Both acute and convalescent COVID-19 samples were obtained from the United States, Italy and Spain. Nucleic acid was either cDNA or gDNA, and it came from T cells, B-cell-depleted T cells, or PBMCs.

Data came from immunoSEQ multiplex PCR; TCRdb stores just in-frame clones and leaves some out. The table has tens of thousands of clones, 79% seen once. The V gene's germline CDR1 is KGHSH and CDR2 LQKENI. Trimming took off 2 bases at V and 0 bases at J, with 8 bases between the two ends. The CDR3 covers 14 residues. Input material: peripheral blood. The sequence came from a woman older than 75 with acute or convalescent COVID-19. V is TRBV18 and J is TRBJ2-7; no reliable D call. The CDR3 is CASSPSRGSYEQYF. DNA of the CDR3: TGTGCCAGCTCACCATCGCGCGGCTCCTACGAGCAGTACTTC.